One and the same sample provided the 26 T cell receptor beta chains below, sequenced in a study of cytomegalovirus exposure and HLA in healthy donors. The table came from immunoSEQ multiplex PCR; TCRdb's copy has only in-frame clones and leaves some out. The sample shows 75,000 to 85,000 clones, about nine tenths of them seen only once. Specimen: PBMCs. The receptors derive from a man aged 30-40 years in good health and CMV-seronegative.

This clone showed up just once. The CDR3 sequence is CSVATGVGTEAFF. For the CDR3, the DNA is TGCAGCGTAGCCACAGGGGTGGGCACTGAAGCTTTCTTT. V usage is TRBV29-1 and J usage is TRBJ1-1, with 7 bases matching TRBD1. Per germline, CDR1 SQVTM and CDR2 ANQGSEA. This CDR3 region has 13 residues. V shed 6 bases and J 4 bases; nucleotides not matched to a gene: 8.

The chain employs TRBV15 and TRBJ2-1, with 8 bases matching TRBD2. The ends lost 5 bases at V and 8 bases at J; junction bases unmatched: 8. Germline CDR1 and CDR2: LNHNV and YYDKDF (reference sequence). This CDR3 region has 14 residues. In DNA, the CDR3 is TGTGCCACCAGCTTCCGAGCGGGAGTAGATGAGCAGTTCTTC. This codes for CATSFRAGVDEQFF.

The chain employs TRBV11-2 and TRBJ2-1, with TRBD1 matching 7 bases. Germline V gene lookup returns CDR1 SGHAT and CDR2 FQNNGV. V dropped 6 bases and J dropped 2; count of bases not matched to a gene: 7. The CDR3 is 15 amino acids. CDR3 coding DNA: TGTGCCAGCAGGGTAGAGGGACAGCCCTACAATGAGCAGTTCTTC. Amino acids: CASRVEGQPYNEQFF. Drawing the rest from reference TRBV11-2 and TRBJ2-1, the complete variable domain is EAGVAQSPRYKIIEKRQSVAFWCNPISGHATLYWYQQILGQGPKLLIQFQNNGVVDDSQLPKDRFSAERLKGVDSTLKIQPAKLEDSAVYLCASRVEGQPYNEQFFGPGTRLTVL.

V is TRBV6-1 and J is TRBJ2-1; 14 nucleotides match TRBD2. This CDR3 spans 17 amino acids. Losses at the gene ends were 1 base for V and 12 bases for J; bases not matched to a gene: 11. Germline CDR1 reads MNHNS; CDR2 reads SASEGT. The CDR3 loop is CASSEGEGTSGSSGQFF. CDR3 nucleotides: TGTGCCAGCAGTGAAGGGGAGGGGACTAGCGGGAGTTCTGGGCAGTTCTTC.

This chain connects TRBV6-1 to TRBJ1-2, with D possibly being TRBD1 (5 bases). Germline V gene sequence: CDR1 MNHNS, CDR2 SASEGT. Trimming shortened V by 7 bases and J by 3 bases, and 12 bases separated the two germline ends. The CDR3 has 13 amino acids. The CDR3 is CASIAGTYYGYTF. CDR3 bases: TGTGCCAGCATTGCCGGGACTTACTATGGCTACACCTTC.

Only a few counts were recorded for this clone. V and J are TRBV6-5 and TRBJ1-6; TRBD1 aligns across 9 bases. Germline trimming cut 7 bases from V and 9 bases from J; bases unmatched to any gene: 4. The CDR3 totals 13 residues. CDR1 is MNHEY and CDR2 is SVGAGI in the germline V gene. CDR3 in amino acids: CASTGQGGSPLHF. CDR3 coding DNA: TGTGCCAGCACGGGACAGGGTGGTTCACCCCTCCACTTT.

CDR3 in amino acids: CASSIWRGNTEAFF. For the CDR3, the DNA is TGTGCCAGTAGTATTTGGAGGGGGAACACTGAAGCTTTCTTT. J is TRBJ1-1 and V is TRBV19, with D possibly matching TRBD1 (5 bases). This CDR3 is 14 amino acids long. Germline V lookup: CDR1 LNHDA, CDR2 SQIVND (reference sequence). Trimming shortened V by 3 bases and J by 1 base, and 9 bases separated the two germline ends.

The V and J genes are TRBV18 and TRBJ2-3; TRBD2 matches at 7 bases. Germline CDR1 is KGHSH and CDR2 is LQKENI. Trimming cost V 1 base and J 6 bases; bases outside gene matches: 7. The CDR3 loop spans 15 amino acids. The CDR3 DNA sequence: TGTGCCAGCTCACCACAGTCTAGCGGAGGGGATACGCAGTATTTT. It translates to CASSPQSSGGDTQYF.

This clone has just one count. The V call is TRBV6-5, the J call TRBJ2-1; possible D gene TRBD1, 7 bases. This CDR3 spans 16 amino acids. V shed 2 bases and J shed 0 bases, with 11 bases lying between them. CDR1 is MNHEY and CDR2 is SVGAGI in the germline V gene. As DNA, the CDR3 is TGTGCCAGCAGTTACGCGGGACAGATCTCCTACAATGAGCAGTTCTTC. This codes for CASSYAGQISYNEQFF.

The rearrangement links TRBV9 to TRBJ1-5; D is uncertain. The CDR3 has 17 amino acids. The germline V gene has CDR1 SGDLS and CDR2 YYNGEE. V lost 0 bases and J 0 bases, leaving 13 bases between the germline ends. The CDR3 protein is CASSVGSGSYSNQPQHF. As DNA, the CDR3 is TGTGCCAGCAGCGTAGGATCAGGTTCGTATAGCAATCAGCCCCAGCATTTT.

This rearrangement joins TRBV5-4 to TRBJ2-1; TRBD2 matches at 12 bases. CDR1 is SGHNT, CDR2 YYREEE, per germline (reference sequence). The CDR3 consists of 15 residues. V dropped 1 base and J dropped 9; count of bases not matched to a gene: 5. This chain's CDR3 is CASSLRLAGVIEQFF. In DNA, the CDR3 is TGTGCCAGCAGCTTGAGACTAGCGGGAGTAATTGAGCAGTTCTTC.

The chain has TRBV11-3 and TRBJ2-1; TRBD2 might be the D (7 bases). Germline-derived CDR1 and CDR2 are SGHNT and YENEEA. The V and J ends lost 0 bases and 1 base respectively, with 16 bases between them. The CDR3 runs 18 residues. This chain's CDR3 is CASSLDYGGRGSYNEQFF. The CDR3 nucleotides read TGTGCCAGCAGCTTAGATTACGGGGGGCGTGGATCCTACAATGAGCAGTTCTTC.

The V gene is TRBV9, the J gene TRBJ2-3; 7 positions match TRBD2. Germline V CDR1 and CDR2: SGDLS, YYNGEE. Trimming cost V 0 bases and J 2 bases; bases outside gene matches: 6. CDR3 length: 16 amino acids. The CDR3 DNA reads as TGTGCCAGCAGCGTAGTTTCGGGAGGCCTCACAGATACGCAGTATTTT. Translated: CASSVVSGGLTDTQYF.

On this clone itself: One end of the junction fails to match germline, which may point to a read error. The V call is TRBV7-3, the J call TRBJ2-3; maybe TRBD2 (5 bases). The CDR3 extends over 15 amino acids. Per the germline V gene, CDR1 is SGHTA and CDR2 is FQGTGA. This chain's CDR3 is CASSITADSTDTQYF. The CDR3 nucleotides are TGTGCCAGCAGCATAACAGCGGATAGCACAGATACGCAGTATTTT. The whole variable domain, filled in from reference TRBV7-3 and TRBJ2-3, reads GAGVSQTPSNKVTEKGKYVELRCDPISGHTALYWYRQSLGQGPEFLIYFQGTGAADDSGLPNDRFFAVRPEGSVSTLKIQRTERGDSAVYLCASSITADSTDTQYFGPGTRLTVL.

The chain joins TRBV27 to TRBJ2-1, with 8 bases identical to TRBD2. The CDR3 totals 15 residues. The germline CDR1 and CDR2 sequences are MNHEY and SMNVEV (reference sequence). V shed 5 bases and J 10 bases; nucleotides not matched to a gene: 13. The CDR3 region has the DNA TGTGCCAGCAGTGTCGGGACTAGTGGGGCGGAGGAGCAGTTCTTC. Protein product: CASSVGTSGAEEQFF.

The V and J genes are TRBV2 and TRBJ2-1; D is ambiguous. V lost 3 bases and J lost 9, with 6 bases in between. The germline V gene has CDR1 SNHLY and CDR2 FYNNEI. The CDR3 totals 11 residues. CDR3: CASSESVEQFF. The CDR3 DNA is TGTGCCAGCAGTGAGTCTGTTGAGCAGTTCTTC.

The gene calls are TRBV5-4 and TRBJ2-5; TRBD2 might be the D (6 bases). Between the trimmed V and J ends, which lost 4 bases and 4 bases, there was a span of 14 bases. Germline V gives CDR1 SGHNT, CDR2 YYREEE (reference sequence). This CDR3 is built from 14 residues. The CDR3 loop is CASSPRFSGETQYF. DNA of the CDR3: TGTGCCAGCAGCCCCCGGTTTAGCGGAGAGACCCAGTACTTC.

The chain has TRBV7-9 and TRBJ2-1; TRBD1 matches 10 bases. The ends lost 10 bases at V and 5 bases at J; junction bases unmatched: 11. Germline V gene sequence: CDR1 SEHNR, CDR2 FQNEAQ (reference sequence). The CDR3 extends over 15 amino acids. In nucleotides, the CDR3 is TGTGCCATTCTTGAAGGGACAGGGGTGAACAATGAGCAGTTCTTC. This codes for CAILEGTGVNNEQFF.

This clone was found once. The chain carries TRBV10-2 and TRBJ2-3; a possible D gene is TRBD2 (6 bases). The CDR3 is made up of 14 amino acids. The germline gives CDR1 WSHSY, CDR2 SAAADI. Trimming left V 5 bases short and J 0 bases short, with 9 bases between. The CDR3 reads CASSLAESTDTQYF. CDR3 bases: TGCGCCAGCAGTTTAGCGGAAAGCACAGATACGCAGTATTTT.

V and J are TRBV7-3 and TRBJ2-2; no reliable D call. The germline CDR1 and CDR2 sequences are SGHTA and FQGTGA. The V end was cut by 4 bases, the J end by 3 bases, with 9 bases between. The CDR3 contains 14 residues. The CDR3 DNA is TGTGCCAGCAGCTCCGGTCGGGACACCGGGGAGCTGTTTTTT. Its protein is CASSSGRDTGELFF.

V gene TRBV11-3 combines with J gene TRBJ2-2; TRBD2 matches at 7 bases. This CDR3 has 17 amino acids. Germline lookup yields CDR1 SGHNT and CDR2 YENEEA. With V trimmed by 3 bases and J by 6 bases, 13 bases remained unmatched. The CDR3 sequence is CASSFQTPTSLAGELFF. Written as DNA, the CDR3 is TGTGCCAGCAGCTTCCAAACGCCGACTAGCCTGGCCGGGGAGCTGTTTTTT.

This clone was seen a few times. The chain combines TRBV10-2 with TRBJ2-7; the D is unclear. The CDR3 has 13 residues. The V gene lost 3 bases and the J gene lost 0 bases, with 6 bases spanning the gap. CDR1 is WSHSY and CDR2 is SAAADI in the germline V gene. This chain's CDR3 is CASSDDISYEQYF. The CDR3 DNA reads TGCGCCAGCAGTGATGACATCTCCTACGAGCAGTACTTC.

The CDR3 loop reads CASSLSGTSSYEQYF. The CDR3 DNA follows: TGTGCCAGCAGTCTCTCCGGGACTAGTTCCTACGAGCAGTACTTC. The chain recombines TRBV27 with TRBJ2-7; 8 nucleotides align to TRBD2. Germline values: CDR1 MNHEY, CDR2 SMNVEV (reference sequence). The CDR3 extends over 15 amino acids. Trimming took 5 bases from V and 1 from J; bases not matched to a gene: 7.

This clone was counted a single time. This chain's CDR3 is CASSLTGSSFNEQFF. DNA for the CDR3: TGTGCCAGCAGCTTGACAGGGTCTTCGTTCAATGAGCAGTTCTTC. V is TRBV5-4 and J is TRBJ2-1; possibly TRBD1 for D (6 bases). Per the germline V gene, CDR1 is SGHNT and CDR2 is YYREEE (reference sequence). CDR3 length: 15 amino acids. Trimming left V 1 base short and J 6 bases short, with 14 bases between.

V gene TRBV10-3 combines with J gene TRBJ2-2; 12 bases align to TRBD1. J gave up 4 bases and V 3 bases, and 9 bases lay outside the gene matches. Per the germline V gene, CDR1 is ENHRY and CDR2 is SYGVKD. CDR3 length: 18 amino acids. The CDR3 bases are TGTGCCATCAGTGACCGGGACAGGGGGCTGAAAGGCACCGGGGAGCTGTTTTTT. Protein: CAISDRDRGLKGTGELFF.

The sample holds a few counts of this clone. The chain links TRBV6-4 to TRBJ2-3, with D possibly being TRBD2 (7 bases). The germline gives CDR1 MRHNA, CDR2 SNTAGT. V lost 0 bases and J 1 base, leaving 11 bases between the germline ends. The CDR3 has 16 amino acids. The CDR3 DNA reads TGTGCCAGCAGTGACTCAGGAGGGGGGGGCACAGATACGCAGTATTTT. Translation gives CASSDSGGGGTDTQYF.